The 25 T cell receptor beta chains below were found in one sample sequenced in a study of shared clonotypes between healthy human individuals. The table came from immunoSEQ multiplex PCR; TCRdb's copy has only in-frame clones and leaves some out. This sample yields about 1.1 million clones, of which 75% to 80% are seen a single time; roughly 0.55% belongs to the top ten. Sequencing was done on a sample of memory CD4+ T cells from PBMCs. This sample's subset: CD45RA-negative fraction. These receptors all come from a man younger than 35 in good health. Some clones in this sample may be carry-over from other donors' samples.

Notes on this clone: Only one base separates this from a far larger clonotype, so it likely reflects a read error. CDR3 DNA: TGTGCCAGCGGCTTAGCGGTGAGAACAGGGGGACTGGGGTCCTACGAGCAGTACTTC. It encodes CASGLAVRTGGLGSYEQYF. The rearrangement uses TRBV7-9 and TRBJ2-7, with TRBD1 identical over 8 bases. The CDR3 spans 19 residues. Germline V gives CDR1 SEHNR, CDR2 FQNEAQ (reference sequence).

The V gene is TRBV29-1, the J gene TRBJ2-5; the D gene is possibly TRBD2 (6 bases). V was cut by 5 bases and J by 7 bases, with 11 bases left in between. There are 11 residues in the CDR3. Germline loops: CDR1 SQVTM, CDR2 ANQGSEA. DNA for the CDR3: TGCAGCGTTCGGGGAGGAGCGACCCAGTACTTC. Encoded protein: CSVRGGATQYF.

V and J are TRBV30 and TRBJ1-5; no reliable D call. CDR3 size: 13 residues. The V and J ends lost 2 bases and 3 bases respectively, with 8 bases between them. Germline CDR1 is GTSNPN and CDR2 is SVGIG (reference sequence). Here the CDR3 DNA reads TGTGCCTGGAGTTACAGTGACAATCAGCCCCAGCATTTT. It translates to CAWSYSDNQPQHF.

V usage is TRBV7-2 and J usage is TRBJ1-5; perhaps TRBD1 as D (6 bases). V was clipped by 1 base and J by 4 bases, with 8 bases between them. Germline lookup yields CDR1 SGHTA and CDR2 FQGNSA. The CDR3 is made up of 14 amino acids. The CDR3 loop reads CASSLVGGNQPQHF. The DNA for the CDR3 is TGTGCCAGCAGCTTAGTAGGGGGTAATCAGCCCCAGCATTTT.

This clone was counted once. V and J are TRBV30 and TRBJ2-7, with TRBD1 identical over 8 bases. The V gene's germline CDR1 is GTSNPN and CDR2 SVGIG (reference sequence). Trimming at V came to 2 bases and at J to 3 bases, leaving 9 bases not matched to a gene. The CDR3 runs 15 residues. The CDR3: CAWSTPDRALYEQYF. CDR3 coding DNA: TGTGCCTGGAGTACCCCGGACAGGGCTCTCTACGAGCAGTACTTC. The full variable domain, with the rest looked up from reference TRBV30 and TRBJ2-7, is SQTIHQWPATLVQPVGSPLSLECTVEGTSNPNLYWYRQAAGRGLQLLFYSVGIGQISSEVPQNLSASRPQDRQFILSSKKLLLSDSGFYLCAWSTPDRALYEQYFGPGTRLTVT.

The chain joins TRBV4-1 to TRBJ2-2; a weak D match, TRBD1 (6 bases). The CDR3 contains 15 residues. Germline values: CDR1 MGHRA, CDR2 YSYEKL. The V and J ends lost 5 bases and 4 bases respectively, with 14 bases between them. CDR3 sequence reads: CASSLIGTSTGELFF. The CDR3 nucleotides read TGCGCCAGCAGCTTAATCGGGACAAGCACCGGGGAGCTGTTTTTT.

For the CDR3, the DNA is TGTGCCAGCAGCCCTACGATTGAGGTCCCCCTCCACTTT. Translating gives CASSPTIEVPLHF. V gene TRBV6-5 combines with J gene TRBJ1-6; D is unresolved. V shed 6 bases and J shed 13 bases, with 16 bases lying between them. Germline V gives CDR1 MNHEY, CDR2 SVGAGI. The CDR3 loop spans 13 amino acids.

The V call is TRBV6-1, the J call TRBJ2-7; D might be TRBD2 (6 bases). Looked up from germline, CDR1 is MNHNS and CDR2 is SASEGT. CDR3 length: 15 residues. V dropped 2 bases and J dropped 6 bases, with 17 bases sitting between them. CDR3: CASSERSGVLREQYF. The CDR3 DNA follows: TGTGCCAGCAGTGAACGATCGGGGGTCCTCCGCGAGCAGTACTTC.

This chain connects TRBV2 to TRBJ2-6; D may be TRBD2 (5 bases). The CDR3 contains 16 residues. The V gene lost 1 base and the J gene lost 2 bases, with 9 bases spanning the gap. The germline V gene encodes CDR1 SNHLY and CDR2 FYNNEI. CDR3 amino acids: CASSEGRGTGANVLTF. CDR3 nucleotide sequence: TGTGCCAGCAGTGAAGGTCGGGGAACTGGGGCCAACGTCCTGACTTTC.

The CDR3 DNA reads as TGTGCCAGCAGCTTGGTCGGGGACGGTTCACCCCTCCACTTT. This sequence encodes CASSLVGDGSPLHF. J is TRBJ1-6 and V is TRBV5-6; D may be TRBD1 (5 bases). The V gene lost 0 bases and the J gene lost 9 bases, with 10 bases spanning the gap. The V gene's germline CDR1 is SGHDT and CDR2 YYEEEE. The CDR3 loop spans 14 amino acids.

This clone has a count of ten or more. The chain uses TRBV18 and TRBJ1-5, with D possibly TRBD1 on 5 matching bases. The CDR3 is 14 residues long. Germline V gives CDR1 KGHSH, CDR2 LQKENI. With 2 bases removed from V and 2 bases from J, the gap between germline ends came to 7 bases. CDR3 nucleotide sequence: TGTGCCAGCTCACCAATAGGGGGCAATCAGCCCCAGCATTTT. The encoded protein is CASSPIGGNQPQHF. The complete variable domain, with remaining parts taken from reference TRBV18 and TRBJ1-5, reads NAGVMQNPRHLVRRRGQEARLRCSPMKGHSHVYWYRQLPEEGLKFMVYLQKENIIDESGMPKERFSAEFPKEGPSILRIQQVVRGDSAAYFCASSPIGGNQPQHFGDGTRLSIL.

The chain has TRBV13 and TRBJ2-1; the D gene is possibly TRBD2 (6 bases). CDR3 length: 15 amino acids. The ends were cut back, 5 bases at V and 2 bases at J, with 13 bases in the middle. Germline loops: CDR1 PRHDT, CDR2 FYEKMQ (reference sequence). CDR3 sequence: CASSPRGNTYNEQFF. In nucleotides, the CDR3 is TGTGCCAGCAGCCCGCGGGGTAACACCTACAATGAGCAGTTCTTC.

The V and J genes are TRBV9 and TRBJ2-2; D gene uncertain. Germline values: CDR1 SGDLS, CDR2 YYNGEE. The germline V and J ends were trimmed by 0 bases and 7 bases, with 4 bases remaining between them. The CDR3 has 12 residues. Here the CDR3 reads CASSVGGGELFF. CDR3 nucleotide sequence: TGTGCCAGCAGCGTAGGTGGCGGGGAGCTGTTTTTT.

The gene calls are TRBV19 and TRBJ2-2; unclear D gene. The CDR3 is 13 amino acids. Germline-derived CDR1 and CDR2 are LNHDA and SQIVND (reference sequence). Trimming shortened V by 5 bases and J by 7 bases, and 11 bases separated the two germline ends. The CDR3 reads CASSSTLGGELFF. CDR3 sequence (DNA): TGTGCCAGTAGTTCGACCTTGGGCGGGGAGCTGTTTTTT.

The chain joins TRBV19 to TRBJ2-1, with TRBD1 matching 7 bases. This CDR3 region has 16 residues. Germline V CDR1 and CDR2: LNHDA, SQIVND (reference sequence). V was clipped by 9 bases and J by 3 bases; unmatched bases: 14. Written as DNA, the CDR3 is TGTGCCAGCAAGCAAACAGGGGCTCGTAGCTACAATGAGCAGTTCTTC. Translating gives CASKQTGARSYNEQFF.

The V gene is TRBV7-6, the J gene TRBJ2-5, with D possibly being TRBD1 or TRBD2 (5 bases each). Germline assignment: CDR1 SGHVS and CDR2 FNYEAQ. The CDR3 is made up of 14 amino acids. V was cut by 6 bases and J by 4 bases, with 15 bases left in between. The DNA of the CDR3 is TGTGCCAGCAGTAAAGTGGGGGTTAGAGAGACCCAGTACTTC. Protein: CASSKVGVRETQYF.

The V call is TRBV19, the J call TRBJ1-1, with 7 bases aligning to TRBD1. The CDR3 length is 13 residues. J was trimmed by 7 bases and V by 7 bases; bases with no gene match: 9. CDR1 is LNHDA and CDR2 is SQIVND in the germline V gene (reference sequence). The CDR3 DNA is TGTGCCAGTACTAAGTTACGGGACAGTGAAGCTTTCTTT. As protein: CASTKLRDSEAFF.

CDR3: CASSHQQRTGGEHAFF. The CDR3 DNA follows: TGTGCCAGCAGTCACCAACAAAGGACAGGGGGCGAGCACGCTTTCTTT. The chain recombines TRBV4-2 with TRBJ1-1, with 11 nucleotides matching TRBD1. The CDR3 contains 16 residues. Germline V gene data show CDR1 as LGHNA and CDR2 as YNFKEQ. V lost 6 bases, J lost 11 bases, and 17 bases stayed unmatched.

The chain employs TRBV18 and TRBJ1-3, with D unresolved. This CDR3 spans 15 amino acids. V was cut by 4 bases and J by 6 bases, with 16 bases left in between. Germline V gene sequence: CDR1 KGHSH, CDR2 LQKENI. CDR3 nucleotides: TGTGCCAGCTCACGAACCCAGGACTATGTAAACACCATATATTTT. As protein: CASSRTQDYVNTIYF.

The chain recombines TRBV5-4 with TRBJ2-1, with 8 bases identical to TRBD2. The CDR3 has 15 amino acids. Germline assignment: CDR1 SGHNT and CDR2 YYREEE (reference sequence). Trimming removed 1 base from V and 6 bases from J; junction bases left unmatched: 6. CDR3 DNA sequence: TGTGCCAGCAGCTTGCCAACTAGCGGACCCAATGAGCAGTTCTTC. Protein sequence: CASSLPTSGPNEQFF.

This clone was detected once. The chain has TRBV5-1 and TRBJ1-5; a possible D gene is TRBD1 (6 bases). In germline, CDR1 is SGHRS, CDR2 YFSETQ. With 3 bases removed from V and 7 bases from J, the gap between germline ends came to 14 bases. The CDR3 spans 14 residues. CDR3 amino acids: CASSYLGGQQPQHF. The CDR3 DNA sequence: TGCGCCAGCAGCTACCTCGGGGGCCAGCAGCCCCAGCATTTT.

The rearrangement links TRBV6-1 to TRBJ2-5; no reliable D call. This CDR3 region has 12 residues. V was trimmed by 6 bases and J by 2 bases, leaving 7 bases between them. CDR1 is MNHNS, CDR2 SASEGT, per germline. CDR3 region: CASSRLQETQYF. CDR3 DNA: TGTGCCAGCAGCCGATTACAAGAGACCCAGTACTTC.

This rearrangement joins TRBV5-1 to TRBJ1-4; the match to TRBD1 covers 9 bases. The CDR3 extends over 14 amino acids. Germline V gives CDR1 SGHRS, CDR2 YFSETQ. Trimming took 3 bases from V and 7 from J; bases not matched to a gene: 4. CDR3 residues: CASSYGQGSEKLFF. The CDR3 bases are TGCGCCAGCAGCTATGGACAGGGGAGTGAAAAACTGTTTTTT.

This sequence joins TRBV5-1 and TRBJ2-7; 8 bases are a match to TRBD1. The CDR3 covers 15 residues. V shed 1 base and J 5 bases; nucleotides not matched to a gene: 8. CDR1 and CDR2 from the germline V gene are SGHRS and YFSETQ. The CDR3 DNA sequence: TGCGCCAGCAGCTTGTCCCGGACAGGGACGAACGAGCAGTACTTC. As protein: CASSLSRTGTNEQYF.

V and J are TRBV5-1 and TRBJ2-1; 10 nucleotides align to TRBD2. Per the germline V gene, CDR1 is SGHRS and CDR2 is YFSETQ. CDR3 length: 17 residues. The V gene end was trimmed by 6 bases and the J gene end by 0 bases; junction bases not matched to a gene: 9. DNA for the CDR3: TGCGCCAGCAACCTAGCGGGAGCAAGGGGCTCCTACAATGAGCAGTTCTTC. This gives the protein CASNLAGARGSYNEQFF. Supplemented by reference TRBV5-1 and TRBJ2-1, the full variable domain reads KAGVTQTPRYLIKTRGQQVTLSCSPISGHRSVSWYQQTPGQGLQFLFEYFSETQRNKGNFPGRFSGRQFSNSRSEMNVSTLELGDSALYLCASNLAGARGSYNEQFFGPGTRLTVL.